This T cell receptor (beta chain) was captured in a study of graft-versus-host responses after intestinal transplantation. Overall study results and limits: The presence of high graft-versus-host to host-versus-graft clonal ratios in allografts characterized patients with graft-donor T cell macrochimerism.

Assay used: immunoSEQ multiplex PCR; TCRdb lists only in-frame clones, some missing. The sample lists some 10,000 clones; 25% to 30% were seen once. Germline-derived CDR1 and CDR2 are MGHRA and YSYEKL. J lost 5 bases, V lost 2 bases, and 0 bases had no gene match. This CDR3 is built from 14 residues. The source of this sequence is a human patient who received an intestinal transplant. This sample comprised alloreactive CD4+ T cells from a mixed lymphocyte reaction culture, obtained before intestinal transplant. The subset here: CFSE-low proliferating T cells sorted from roughly six-day pre-transplant mixed lymphocyte reaction (GvH or HvG direction). The chain employs TRBV4-1 and TRBJ2-1; TRBD2 matches 10 bases. CDR3: CASSQSGRDNEQFF. The CDR3 DNA follows: TGCGCCAGCAGCCAAAGCGGGAGGGACAATGAGCAGTTCTTC.